The rows below give T cell receptor beta chains drawn from one sample of a study of T cells after yellow fever vaccination. Each CDR3 protein is one row after TCRdb ran MiXCR on the 5' RACE reads. The table records 100,000 to 150,000 distinct CDR3 sequences, approximately 7% of them present only once. The sample here was CD4+ T cells sorted from PBMCs, taken roughly 10 days after the first yellow fever vaccination. These receptors all come from a man between 18 and 29 years old who received the YFV17D yellow fever vaccine. Both conserved end residues are part of each CDR3. D genes are given only for firm matches. Some rows mark clone size as missing; the rest say once, few, many or name a class of expanded clone.

size: many
D: TRBD1
J: TRBJ2-5
V: TRBV5-1
DNA: TGCGCCAGCAGCTTGGAACCAGGGGGCCTCCAAGAGACCCAGTACTTC
CDR3: CASSLEPGGLQETQYF

size: many
D: .
J: TRBJ1-1
V: TRBV18
DNA: TGTGCCAGCTCACCACGGGCAGGTGAAGTGAACACTGAAGCTTTCTTT
CDR3: CASSPRAGEVNTEAFF

size: few
D: TRBD1
J: TRBJ1-1
V: TRBV7-2
DNA: TGTGCCAGCAGCGCGACAGGGTCTAGTGTCACTGAAGCTTTCTTT
CDR3: CASSATGSSVTEAFF

size: .
D: .
J: TRBJ2-5
V: TRBV12-3/TRBV12-4
DNA: TGTGCCAGCAGTTTAGGAACCCTCGAAGAGACCCAGTACTTC
CDR3: CASSLGTLEETQYF

size: many
D: TRBD2
J: TRBJ2-1
V: TRBV6-2/TRBV6-3
DNA: TGTGCCAGCAGCCTAGCGGGGGTACCCAACAATGAGCAGTTCTTC
CDR3: CASSLAGVPNNEQFF

size: few
D: .
J: TRBJ2-7
V: TRBV5-1
DNA: TGCGCCAGCAGCCCAACCAGGGACGAGCAGTACTTC
CDR3: CASSPTRDEQYF

size: many
D: TRBD1
J: TRBJ2-5
V: TRBV12-3/TRBV12-4
DNA: TGTGCCAGCAGTTTATCGCAGGGGGCGAGGGAGACCCAGTACTTC
CDR3: CASSLSQGARETQYF

size: many
D: .
J: TRBJ1-1
V: TRBV5-1
DNA: TGCGCCAGCAGCCACTTCGGGGGTGGCACTGAAGCTTTCTTT
CDR3: CASSHFGGGTEAFF

size: many
D: .
J: TRBJ1-1
V: TRBV7-2
DNA: TGTGCCAGCAGCTCCGGGACAACAAACACTGAAGCTTTCTTT
CDR3: CASSSGTTNTEAFF

size: many
D: .
J: TRBJ1-6
V: TRBV10-3
DNA: TGTGCCATTCGGAGCTCCTATAATTCACCCCTCCACTTT
CDR3: CAIRSSYNSPLHF

size: many
D: TRBD1
J: TRBJ2-1
V: TRBV10-3
DNA: TGTGCCATCAGCGAGGGACAGGGTTCCTACAATGAGCAGTTCTTC
CDR3: CAISEGQGSYNEQFF

size: many
D: .
J: TRBJ1-1
V: TRBV4-2
DNA: TGTGCCAGCAGCCAAGAAACACACCCTATGAACACTGAAGCTTTCTTT
CDR3: CASSQETHPMNTEAFF

size: many
D: .
J: TRBJ2-5
V: TRBV20-1
DNA: TGCAGTGCTATCCTTCCCGAGCGGGAGACCCAGTACTTC
CDR3: CSAILPERETQYF

size: few
D: .
J: TRBJ1-2
V: TRBV6-5
DNA: TGTGCCAGCAGTCCGGACCGTCGGGATGGCTACACCTTC
CDR3: CASSPDRRDGYTF

size: few
D: .
J: TRBJ1-4
V: TRBV9
DNA: TGTGCCAGCAGCCCCCAGGGGTTCGTGGAAAAACTGTTTTTT
CDR3: CASSPQGFVEKLFF

size: many
D: .
J: TRBJ2-7
V: TRBV28
DNA: TGTGCCAGCGGCTGGGGTTCCTCCTACGAGCAGTACTTC
CDR3: CASGWGSSYEQYF

size: many
D: .
J: TRBJ1-3
V: TRBV7-7
DNA: TGTGCTAGCACCCCCATGGCTAGGGCTGGAAACACCATATATTTT
CDR3: CASTPMARAGNTIYF

size: many
D: .
J: TRBJ1-2
V: TRBV5-1
DNA: TGCGCCAGCAGCTTGGACAGTGTCTTCTTCTTC
CDR3: CASSLDSVFFF

size: .
D: TRBD1
J: TRBJ1-2
V: TRBV6-2/TRBV6-3
DNA: TGTGCCAGCAGTGCCCGGGACAGGTTCGGCTACACCTTC
CDR3: CASSARDRFGYTF

size: few
D: .
J: TRBJ2-5
V: TRBV7-2
DNA: TGTGCCAGCAGCTTAGCCGTCGGGGGAGGTGAGACCCAGTACTTC
CDR3: CASSLAVGGGETQYF

size: many
D: TRBD2
J: TRBJ2-1
V: TRBV4-1
DNA: TGCGCCAGCAGCCAAGTTCCAGCGGGGTCCTCCTACAATGAGCAGTTCTTC
CDR3: CASSQVPAGSSYNEQFF

size: .
D: TRBD2
J: TRBJ2-3
V: TRBV6-2/TRBV6-3
DNA: TGTGCCAGCATACTAGCGGGGGGACAAGATACGCAGTATTTT
CDR3: CASILAGGQDTQYF

size: many
D: .
J: TRBJ2-3
V: TRBV4-3
DNA: TGCGCCAGCAGCCAACAGGGCTTAAGCACAGATACGCAGTATTTT
CDR3: CASSQQGLSTDTQYF

size: many
D: TRBD1
J: TRBJ1-4
V: TRBV5-1
DNA: TGCGCCAGCAGCCGACAGGGGTCTAATGAAAAACTGTTTTTT
CDR3: CASSRQGSNEKLFF

size: many
D: .
J: TRBJ1-1
V: TRBV20-1
DNA: TGCAGTGCTGGAAGGGGGGCGGGGAACACTGAAGCTTTCTTT
CDR3: CSAGRGAGNTEAFF

size: many
D: .
J: TRBJ2-1
V: TRBV5-1
DNA: TGCGCCAGCAGCGGGGGCAGTCTGTTCTTC
CDR3: CASSGGSLFF

size: many
D: .
J: TRBJ1-5
V: TRBV24-1
DNA: TGTGCCACCAGTTCGGACGGCACGAATCAGCCCCAGCATTTT
CDR3: CATSSDGTNQPQHF

size: many
D: .
J: TRBJ2-3
V: TRBV5-6
DNA: TGTGCCAGCAGCACCCGGTCGGTGACAGATACGCAGTATTTT
CDR3: CASSTRSVTDTQYF

size: many
D: .
J: TRBJ1-1
V: TRBV5-1
DNA: TGCGCCAGCAGCTTGATGGGGGCGAACACTGAAGCTTTCTTT
CDR3: CASSLMGANTEAFF

size: many
D: .
J: TRBJ2-1
V: TRBV3-1
DNA: TGTGCCAGCAGCCAAGATTCTACGGGACGGAGGCAGTTCTTC
CDR3: CASSQDSTGRRQFF

size: .
D: TRBD2
J: TRBJ2-2
V: TRBV6-2/TRBV6-3
DNA: TGTGCCAGCAGTCAACACCGGGGACTAGCGGGGAACACCGGGGAGCTGTTTTTT
CDR3: CASSQHRGLAGNTGELFF

size: .
D: .
J: TRBJ1-1
V: TRBV5-1
DNA: TGCGCCAGCAGCTTCACGACAGGTTTAGGAACTGAAGCTTTCTTT
CDR3: CASSFTTGLGTEAFF

size: .
D: TRBD1
J: TRBJ1-2
V: TRBV7-8
DNA: TGTGCCAGCAGCCCCGGGACAGGGGGCGTCCAAGGCTACACCTTC
CDR3: CASSPGTGGVQGYTF

size: many
D: TRBD2
J: TRBJ2-2
V: TRBV4-2
DNA: TGTGCCAGCAGCCCCGCCGGGGGGGTACACGGGGAGCTGTTTTTT
CDR3: CASSPAGGVHGELFF

size: many
D: .
J: TRBJ1-3
V: TRBV6-1
DNA: TGTGCCAGCGCAATCACCACAGGTTTCTCTGGAAACACCATATATTTT
CDR3: CASAITTGFSGNTIYF

size: few
D: .
J: TRBJ2-7
V: TRBV7-2
DNA: TGTGCCAGCAGCTTTGTTCCCACCTACGAGCAGTACTTC
CDR3: CASSFVPTYEQYF

size: many
D: .
J: TRBJ1-6
V: TRBV20-1
DNA: TGCAGTGCTGAACAGAGCTCCTATAATTCACCCCTCCACTTT
CDR3: CSAEQSSYNSPLHF

size: many
D: .
J: TRBJ2-5
V: TRBV5-1
DNA: TGCGCCAGCAGCTTGTTCTCAGGGCTGGAGACCCAGTACTTC
CDR3: CASSLFSGLETQYF

size: many
D: .
J: TRBJ2-7
V: TRBV7-2
DNA: TGTGCCAGCAGCTTGGGACACACACCCTACGAGCAGTACTTC
CDR3: CASSLGHTPYEQYF

size: many
D: .
J: TRBJ1-3
V: TRBV5-4
DNA: TGTGCCAGCAGCTTGATGACAGACTCTGGAAACACCATATATTTT
CDR3: CASSLMTDSGNTIYF

size: many
D: .
J: TRBJ2-3
V: TRBV12-5
DNA: TGTGCTAGTGGTTTGTCAGCACTAGCAGGGGCGGGAGATACGCAGTATTTT
CDR3: CASGLSALAGAGDTQYF

size: .
D: .
J: TRBJ2-5
V: TRBV5-1
DNA: TGCGCCAGCAGCTTGGATCCCCCGACCCAGTACTTC
CDR3: CASSLDPPTQYF

size: many
D: TRBD1
J: TRBJ2-3
V: TRBV27
DNA: TGTGCCAGCAGCACCCCGACAGGGCGCCCTAACACAGATACGCAGTATTTT
CDR3: CASSTPTGRPNTDTQYF

size: many
D: .
J: TRBJ1-2
V: TRBV6-2/TRBV6-3
DNA: TGTGCCAGCAGTCATCGGGACGGACGAAACCCCTATGGCTACACCTTC
CDR3: CASSHRDGRNPYGYTF

size: many
D: .
J: TRBJ2-3
V: TRBV6-5
DNA: TGTGCCAGCCTCCCCTCCTTCGGCACAGATACGCAGTATTTT
CDR3: CASLPSFGTDTQYF

size: many
D: .
J: TRBJ2-5
V: TRBV5-1
DNA: TGCGCCAGCAGCTTTGGGCAAGAGACCCAGTACTTC
CDR3: CASSFGQETQYF

size: many
D: .
J: TRBJ1-2
V: TRBV6-5
DNA: TGTGCCAGCAGTTACCTGGAGGGCTATGGCTACACCTTC
CDR3: CASSYLEGYGYTF

size: .
D: .
J: TRBJ2-3
V: TRBV5-1
DNA: TGCGCCAGCAGCTTATTCCGCTCTGGGGGCACAGATACGCAGTATTTT
CDR3: CASSLFRSGGTDTQYF

size: once
D: TRBD2
J: TRBJ2-5
V: TRBV5-6
DNA: TGTGCCATGGGCCCGGGACTACAAGAGACCCAGTACTTC
CDR3: CAMGPGLQETQYF

size: many
D: TRBD1
J: TRBJ2-2
V: TRBV30
DNA: TGTGCCTGGAGCCGACAGGGGTCCGGGGAGCTGTTTTTT
CDR3: CAWSRQGSGELFF

size: many
D: TRBD1
J: TRBJ1-5
V: TRBV19
DNA: TGTGCCAGTAGCTCGACAGGGGGCAGTTTTCAGCCCCAGCATTTT
CDR3: CASSSTGGSFQPQHF

size: .
D: TRBD2
J: TRBJ2-5
V: TRBV6-2/TRBV6-3
DNA: TGTGCCAGCAAACCCCTAGCGGGGGGGCGGGAGACCCAGTACTTC
CDR3: CASKPLAGGRETQYF

size: .
D: .
J: TRBJ2-2
V: TRBV3-1
DNA: TGTGCCAGCAGCCAAGAGGGGAGCACCGGGGAGCTGTTTTTT
CDR3: CASSQEGSTGELFF

size: few
D: TRBD1
J: TRBJ2-5
V: TRBV5-1
DNA: TGCGCCAGCAGTGGGACAGGTGGGCCTGAGACCCAGTACTTC
CDR3: CASSGTGGPETQYF

size: many
D: .
J: TRBJ1-5
V: TRBV7-2
DNA: TGTGCCAGCAGCTTAGATCCAAACCAGCCCCAGCATTTT
CDR3: CASSLDPNQPQHF